Sequencing of this T cell receptor (beta chain) was carried out in a study of blood T cell repertoires in COVID-19. Study as a whole: Acute and convalescent COVID-19 samples came from the United States, Italy and Spain. From T cells, B-cell-depleted T cells, or PBMCs came the material, which was cDNA or gDNA.

This clone has a single count. The CDR3 has 14 residues. V was shortened by 1 base and J by 4 bases, with 11 bases between the two germline ends. Germline-derived CDR1 and CDR2 are SGHRS and YFSETQ. As originally analysed: How many nucleated cells were present was estimated from reference gene primer amplification. Generated by immunoSEQ multiplex PCR, the TCRdb table keeps only in-frame clones and is missing some. D and trimming come from the DNA, and the V and J calls and clone size come from that table. Of about 98,000 clones listed, approximately 85% were seen once; the top ten hold just under 10%.

The sequenced material came from peripheral blood. This sequence joins TRBV5-1 and TRBJ1-2; D possibly corresponds to TRBD1 (6 bases). The TCR sequence derives from a man aged 40-50 years with active or convalescent COVID-19. The CDR3: CASSLSQDSYGYTF. The CDR3 nucleotides are TGCGCCAGCAGCTTGTCCCAGGACAGCTATGGCTACACCTTC.